This T cell receptor (beta chain) was obtained from a study of shared clonotypes between healthy human individuals. Broader study findings: Blood was the only sampled material, and tissue repertoires likely differ. In general, naive subsets displayed greater estimated richness than memory subsets did. Several donors shared 4.5% to 6.5% of their naive CD4 clonotypes.

Clones were read by immunoSEQ multiplex PCR, and TCRdb kept only the in-frame ones, dropping some. The sample records 90,000 to 120,000 clones, about 70% being singletons. As to this clone: Its specificity is unknown.

From germline, CDR1 is SGHNT and CDR2 YENEEA. Trimming removed 5 bases from V and 1 base from J; junction bases left unmatched: 6. The CDR3 has 15 amino acids. The sample taken for sequencing was memory CD8+ T cells sorted from blood. Specified subset: CD45RO+ cells pooled with CCR7-negative TemRA cells. The chain combines TRBV11-3 with TRBJ1-1, with 8 bases matching TRBD1. The sequence was obtained from a woman in her twenties or thirties in good health. CDR3 residues: CASSTRQGSNTEAFF. CDR3 in DNA: TGTGCCAGCAGCACCAGACAGGGGTCGAACACTGAAGCTTTCTTT. Complete variable domain (other parts from reference TRBV11-3 and TRBJ1-1): EAGVVQSPRYKIIEKKQPVAFWCNPISGHNTLYWYLQNLGQGPELLIRYENEEAVDDSQLPKDRFSAERLKGVDSTLKIQPAELGDSAVYLCASSTRQGSNTEAFFGQGTRLTVV.